A selection of T cell receptor beta chains follows, all from one sample in a study of regulatory T cells in long-lasting Graves disease. MiXCR was run by TCRdb on the multiplex PCR reads, yielding one entry per CDR3 protein. The data contain over 500,000 distinct CDR3 sequences, roughly 15% of them singletons. This sample was also put to use in a study of T cells in Graves' hyperthyroidism and ophthalmopathy.

Material: peripheral blood mononuclear cells (PBMCs), obtained at new diagnosis, from a patient treated with antithyroid drugs. These TCRs come from a woman aged 25 to 39 with Graves disease. Each CDR3 is given with its conserved first and last residue. A D gene is named only where the DNA matches it firmly. Size is omitted from some rows. Given values are once, few, many or a class for expanded clones.

CDR3nt	CDR3aa	abundance	d_gene	j_gene	v_gene	len
TGCAGTGGTCGGACAGGGAGGGAAGAGACCCAGTACTTC	CSGRTGREETQYF	few	NA	TRBJ2-5	TRBV20-1	13
TGTGCCAGCAGTGAAGGGTCAGGGAGCGGTCAGCCCCAGCATTTT	CASSEGSGSGQPQHF	many	NA	TRBJ1-5	TRBV6-1	15
TGCAGTGCTAACAGGGAATCCACAGATACGCAGTATTTT	CSANRESTDTQYF	NA	NA	TRBJ2-3	TRBV20-1	13
TGTGCCAGCAGCTTGGGGGGACGGAGCTATGGCTACACCTTC	CASSLGGRSYGYTF	many	NA	TRBJ1-2	TRBV7-3	14
TGTGCCAGCAGCCCCTATCGGGGTGGGGGCTCCTATAATTCACCCCTCCACTTT	CASSPYRGGGSYNSPLHF	NA	NA	TRBJ1-6	TRBV7-9	18
TGTGCCACCAGTGACGGAACGGGCGGCTACACCTTC	CATSDGTGGYTF	many	NA	TRBJ1-2	TRBV24-1	12
TGTGCCAGCAACCCGGGAGGGAACACCGGGGAGCTGTTTTTT	CASNPGGNTGELFF	many	TRBD2	TRBJ2-2	TRBV6-2/TRBV6-3	14
TGTGCCAGCAGCCTAAATAAAGCTACGCAGTATTTT	CASSLNKATQYF	many	NA	TRBJ2-3	TRBV7-2	12
TGCAGTGCCTCGAATGGGAATCAGCCCCAGCATTTT	CSASNGNQPQHF	few	NA	TRBJ1-5	TRBV20-1	12
TGTGCCACCAGTGATCCGAACACAGATACGCAGTATTTT	CATSDPNTDTQYF	NA	NA	TRBJ2-3	TRBV24-1	13
TGTGCCAGTAGCCCGGGGCATGATAGCAATCAGCCCCAGCATTTT	CASSPGHDSNQPQHF	NA	NA	TRBJ1-5	TRBV19	15
TGTGCCAGCAGCTTGGGCAGGGGATATGGCTACACCTTC	CASSLGRGYGYTF	many	NA	TRBJ1-2	TRBV7-9	13
TGTGCCAGCAGTTACACGGGACAGGCTAGCAATCAGCCCCAGCATTTT	CASSYTGQASNQPQHF	few	TRBD1	TRBJ1-5	TRBV6-5	16
TGTGCCAGCAGCCGGACAGGGAGTTCGAGGGGAATCTACGAGCAGTACTTC	CASSRTGSSRGIYEQYF	NA	TRBD1	TRBJ2-7	TRBV7-2	17
TGTGCCAGCAGTGTGAACAGGGTAGGGTACACCGGGGAGCTGTTTTTT	CASSVNRVGYTGELFF	NA	NA	TRBJ2-2	TRBV2	16
TGCGCCGGCAGCTTGGGCCGCGGGGGATGGAATGAGCAGTTCTTC	CAGSLGRGGWNEQFF	NA	TRBD2	TRBJ2-1	TRBV5-1	15
TGTGCCAGCAGCCTTCAAGGCGAATCGCTGGTTGAAGCTTTCTTT	CASSLQGESLVEAFF	many	NA	TRBJ1-1	TRBV3-1	15
TGTGCCAGTGTTCGACAGGGCACTGAAGCTTTCTTT	CASVRQGTEAFF	NA	TRBD1	TRBJ1-1	TRBV19	12
TGTGCCAGTAGTATACGGGGCTACGGCACAGATACGCAGTATTTT	CASSIRGYGTDTQYF	few	NA	TRBJ2-3	TRBV19	15
TGTGCCAGCAGTGAAGCGGCTAGCGGTTGGAGAGAGACCCAGTACTTC	CASSEAASGWRETQYF	many	TRBD2	TRBJ2-5	TRBV6-1	16
TGTGCCAGTAGTCGGTGGGACAATCAGCCCCAGCATTTT	CASSRWDNQPQHF	NA	NA	TRBJ1-5	TRBV19	13
TGTGCCAGCAGTGAAGGGGGCAGGGGGGTGGATCAGCCCCAGCATTTT	CASSEGGRGVDQPQHF	many	TRBD1	TRBJ1-5	TRBV25-1	16
TGTGCCAGCAGCTACCAGACGCGAGGGGGGGAGCTGTTTTTT	CASSYQTRGGELFF	many	NA	TRBJ2-2	TRBV11-2	14
TGTGCCAGCACCCAATTGGGGGGCGCCTACGAGCAGTACTTC	CASTQLGGAYEQYF	many	NA	TRBJ2-7	TRBV7-2	14
TGTGCCAGCAGCAACACAGGGGGAGGCAATCAGCCCCAGCATTTT	CASSNTGGGNQPQHF	NA	TRBD1	TRBJ1-5	TRBV7-9	15
TGTGCCAGCAGGTTGACAGTCAGTACGGACGAGCAGTACTTC	CASRLTVSTDEQYF	many	NA	TRBJ2-7	TRBV6-1	14
TGTGCCAGCAGTGAATTGGGGCACCGACTGAACACTGAAGCTTTCTTT	CASSELGHRLNTEAFF	many	NA	TRBJ1-1	TRBV2	16
TGTGCCAGCAGTTACGTGACGTCGGGGACTGAAGCTTTCTTT	CASSYVTSGTEAFF	many	NA	TRBJ1-1	TRBV6-2/TRBV6-3	14
TGTGCCAGCAGCCCCATATTAGATACGCAGTATTTT	CASSPILDTQYF	NA	NA	TRBJ2-3	TRBV28	12
TGCAGTGCCGGGAGGGCCCCAGATACGCAGTATTTT	CSAGRAPDTQYF	few	TRBD2	TRBJ2-3	TRBV20-1	12
TGCGCCAGCAGCCTAAAAACTCCCTCCGTAGTTACTAGCACAGATACGCAGTATTTT	CASSLKTPSVVTSTDTQYF	NA	NA	TRBJ2-3	TRBV7-2	19
TGTGCCAGCAGCGAGAGAGGGGTTGTTCGGAGTAGAGAGACCCAGTACTTC	CASSERGVVRSRETQYF	many	NA	TRBJ2-5	TRBV7-9	17
TGTGCCAGCAGCTTCAGGGGAACCAACACTGAAGCTTTCTTT	CASSFRGTNTEAFF	NA	NA	TRBJ1-1	TRBV7-2	14
TGTGCCAGCCTAGCGGGAGGTTTGGGTGAGCAGTTCTTC	CASLAGGLGEQFF	many	TRBD2	TRBJ2-1	TRBV7-2	13
TGCAGCGACAGGATACCGGGCGGCCACGAGCAGTACTTC	CSDRIPGGHEQYF	NA	NA	TRBJ2-7	TRBV29-1	13
TGTGCCAGCAGTAGAGAGACAGGGGGCAATCAGCCCCAGCATTTT	CASSRETGGNQPQHF	many	TRBD1	TRBJ1-5	TRBV2	15
TGTGCCAGCAGCCAAAATCCCTACACCGGGGAGCTGTTTTTT	CASSQNPYTGELFF	many	NA	TRBJ2-2	TRBV7-2	14
TGTGCCAGTTGCCTGCAGGGCGGCGGGGAGCTGTTTTTT	CASCLQGGGELFF	NA	NA	TRBJ2-2	TRBV19	13
TGTGCCAGCAGCCGAACAGGGGGTAGGTTTGAGCAGTTCTTC	CASSRTGGRFEQFF	many	TRBD1	TRBJ2-1	TRBV27	14
TGTGCCTGGATCCGAGGGTCCACAGATACGCAGTATTTT	CAWIRGSTDTQYF	few	NA	TRBJ2-3	TRBV30	13
TGCAGCGGGGGACAGGGGGCAAGCGAGCAGTACTTC	CSGGQGASEQYF	NA	TRBD1	TRBJ2-7	TRBV29-1	12
TGCGCCAGCAGCCTGAGGGGAGCCGGGACTAGCGGGAACGAGCAGTACTTC	CASSLRGAGTSGNEQYF	few	TRBD2	TRBJ2-7	TRBV5-1	17
TGCAGTGCTAGAGTGCCCCCGGGAGGTCCTGGAAATGAGCAGTTCTTC	CSARVPPGGPGNEQFF	few	TRBD2	TRBJ2-1	TRBV20-1	16
TGTGCCAGCAGTAATCTAGCGGGAGGAACAGATACGCAGTATTTT	CASSNLAGGTDTQYF	many	TRBD2	TRBJ2-3	TRBV12-3/TRBV12-4	15
TGTGCCAGTAGTATCGGGACTACTAACTATGGCTACACCTTC	CASSIGTTNYGYTF	many	NA	TRBJ1-2	TRBV19	14
TGTGCCAGCAGGGTCCGGACTAGCTTTGCCAGAGAGACCCAGTACTTC	CASRVRTSFARETQYF	NA	TRBD2	TRBJ2-5	TRBV12-3/TRBV12-4	16
TGTGCCAGCAGTTCTGCCGAGACAGGGGGTTTCAATCAGCCCCAGCATTTT	CASSSAETGGFNQPQHF	many	TRBD1	TRBJ1-5	TRBV28	17